The 19 T cell receptor beta chains in this list originate from one sample, sequenced in a study of patients and donors after allogeneic stem cell transplantation. TCRdb processed the RT-PCR reads anew with MiXCR; each CDR3 protein has one entry. The sample has some 160,000 distinct CDR3 sequences, 24% seen once. The sample taken for sequencing was blood, either unsorted or a sorted T cell fraction (not recorded which). These receptors were collected from a human donor who was either an allogeneic HSCT recipient or a stem cell or donor lymphocyte infusion donor (not recorded which). It is not recorded whose cells these are; they may come from a transplant donor.

The table lists this clonotype with a few counts. The chain couples TRBV12-3 or TRBV12-4 to TRBJ2-7; 10 nucleotides match TRBD2. Germline trimming cut 7 bases from V and 4 bases from J; bases unmatched to any gene: 10. CDR3 length: 15 amino acids. Written as DNA, the CDR3 is TGTGCCAGCACCTTAGCGGGGGGAGAACTTTACGAGCAGTACTTC. This codes for CASTLAGGELYEQYF.

The chain carries TRBV7-2 and TRBJ1-2; the D is unclear. The V end lost 5 bases, the J end lost 4 bases, and 23 bases lay between the germline ends. The germline V gene encodes CDR1 SGHTA and CDR2 FQGNSA. This CDR3 contains 17 residues. The CDR3 DNA reads as TGTGCCAGCAGCAAAAGCACCTCCCTCATGCGGGGCTATGGCTACACCTTC. Encoded protein: CASSKSTSLMRGYGYTF.

This clonotype has only a few counts. The rearrangement uses TRBV5-1 and TRBJ2-1; TRBD2 matches at 11 bases. The CDR3 contains 16 residues. CDR1 is SGHRS and CDR2 is YFSETQ in the germline V gene. Trimming cost V 0 bases and J 8 bases; bases outside gene matches: 7. The CDR3 DNA reads TGCGCCAGCAGCTTGGCGGCTAGCGGGGGGTATGATGAGCAGTTCTTC. Its protein product is CASSLAASGGYDEQFF.

This CDR3 is CSVAPGGRANYGYTF. The CDR3 DNA sequence: TGCAGCGTTGCCCCAGGGGGCAGGGCTAACTATGGCTACACCTTC. The chain is built from TRBV29-1 and TRBJ1-2; TRBD1 agrees at 8 bases. The CDR3 totals 15 residues. The germline V gene has CDR1 SQVTM and CDR2 ANQGSEA. J gave up 0 bases and V 4 bases, and 7 bases lay outside the gene matches.

This clonotype was picked up a small number of times. The J gene is TRBJ1-3, the V gene TRBV30; 7 nucleotides match TRBD1. Germline V gene data show CDR1 as GTSNPN and CDR2 as SVGIG (reference sequence). The V and J ends lost 8 bases and 3 bases, in that order; junction bases with no gene match: 10. This CDR3 has 14 amino acids. As DNA, the CDR3 is TGTGCCGGGGGTACAGGGGTCGGTGGAAACACCATATATTTT. This encodes CAGGTGVGGNTIYF.

The rearrangement joins TRBV27 to TRBJ1-2; 8 bases fit TRBD1. The CDR3 has 14 residues. The V segment lost 5 bases and the J segment 6 bases; nucleotides outside the gene matches: 8. Germline V gives CDR1 MNHEY, CDR2 SMNVEV (reference sequence). This CDR3 reads CASSPRDRLNGYTF. CDR3 DNA sequence: TGTGCCAGCAGTCCACGGGACAGGCTTAATGGCTACACCTTC.

The chain has TRBV20-1 and TRBJ2-3; D might be TRBD2 (5 bases). Germline V gives CDR1 DFQATT, CDR2 SNEGSKA (reference sequence). The ends were cut back, 3 bases at V and 4 bases at J, with 11 bases in the middle. The CDR3 totals 13 residues. As DNA, the CDR3 is TGCAGTGCTAGTTTTCGGACTCCAGATACGCAGTATTTT. Encoded protein: CSASFRTPDTQYF.

This clonotype was counted between two and nine times. The V call is TRBV27, the J call TRBJ2-1; tentative D call: TRBD2 (7 bases). The V gene lost 1 base and the J gene lost 7 bases, with 14 bases spanning the gap. The V gene's germline CDR1 is MNHEY and CDR2 SMNVEV (reference sequence). The CDR3 runs 15 residues. The CDR3 here is CASSLWGGARNEQFF. The DNA for the CDR3 is TGTGCCAGCAGTTTATGGGGGGGCGCGAGGAATGAGCAGTTCTTC.

The chain combines TRBV5-6 with TRBJ2-1, with a tentative D call TRBD2 (6 bases). There are 13 residues in the CDR3. Germline V gene data show CDR1 as SGHDT and CDR2 as YYEEEE. V was cut by 1 base and J by 8 bases, with 10 bases left in between. Here the CDR3 DNA reads TGTGCCAGCAGCTTGAGATGGGAGGATGAGCAGTTCTTC. As protein: CASSLRWEDEQFF.

This clonotype was recorded at least ten times. This rearrangement joins TRBV11-2 to TRBJ2-1; D uncertain. Germline V CDR1 and CDR2: SGHAT, FQNNGV. CDR3 length: 15 amino acids. The germline V and J ends were trimmed by 2 bases and 1 base, with 9 bases remaining between them. The CDR3 DNA reads as TGTGCCAGCAGCTTACTAGTGGGGTCCTACAATGAGCAGTTCTTC. Its translation: CASSLLVGSYNEQFF.

This chain links TRBV5-1 with TRBJ2-3; no reliable D call. V lost 4 bases and J lost 8, with 11 bases in between. The CDR3 contains 12 residues. Germline V lookup: CDR1 SGHRS, CDR2 YFSETQ. The CDR3 loop is CASSPGPRTQYF. The CDR3 nucleotides read TGCGCCAGCAGCCCAGGACCACGTACGCAGTATTTT.

This clonotype was seen a handful of times. The rearrangement uses TRBV20-1 and TRBJ1-2, with TRBD1 matching over 9 bases. Per germline, CDR1 DFQATT and CDR2 SNEGSKA (reference sequence). CDR3 length: 15 residues. V was clipped by 3 bases and J by 2 bases; unmatched bases: 7. CDR3 sequence reads: CSARSTGQGNYGYTF. The CDR3 bases are TGCAGTGCTAGGAGCACGGGACAGGGAAACTATGGCTACACCTTC.

This clonotype appeared a few times. The chain employs TRBV7-9 and TRBJ2-1; 12 nucleotides line up with TRBD2. Germline lookup yields CDR1 SEHNR and CDR2 FQNEAQ (reference sequence). Trimming took 1 base from V and 8 from J; bases not matched to a gene: 3. This CDR3 is 15 amino acids long. The CDR3 here is CASSLGTSGTDEQFF. CDR3 nucleotide sequence: TGTGCCAGCAGCTTAGGGACTAGCGGGACGGATGAGCAGTTCTTC.

This chain connects TRBV12-3 or TRBV12-4 to TRBJ1-6; D gene uncertain. V lost 2 bases and J 10 bases, leaving 6 bases between the germline ends. The CDR3 has 12 amino acids. The CDR3 region has the DNA TGTGCCAGCAGTTTAAATAGGTCACCCCTCCACTTT. The encoded protein is CASSLNRSPLHF.

This clonotype was detected only a few times. The genes are TRBV25-1 and TRBJ2-7; D unresolved. The V end lost 1 base, the J end lost 6 bases, and 4 bases lay between the germline ends. Germline V gives CDR1 MGHDK, CDR2 SYGVNS. This CDR3 spans 11 amino acids. CDR3 sequence (DNA): TGTGCCAGCAGTGAATGGGGCGAGCAGTACTTC. Its translation: CASSEWGEQYF.

The chain is built from TRBV14 and TRBJ2-7; D is perhaps TRBD1 (6 bases). The CDR3 is 13 residues long. Trimming cost V 1 base and J 4 bases, with 8 bases left between them. Germline CDR1 reads SGHDN; CDR2 reads FVKESK. In DNA, the CDR3 is TGTGCCAGCAGCCAAGTACAGGGATACGAGCAGTACTTC. Protein sequence: CASSQVQGYEQYF. The variable domain in full, completed from reference TRBV14 and TRBJ2-7, reads EAGVTQFPSHSVIEKGQTVTLRCDPISGHDNLYWYRRVMGKEIKFLLHFVKESKQDESGMPNNRFLAERTGGTYSTLKVQPAELEDSGVYFCASSQVQGYEQYFGPGTRLTVT.

The V and J genes are TRBV27 and TRBJ2-2; TRBD2 agrees at 12 bases. Trimming at V came to 8 bases and at J to 3 bases, leaving 7 bases not matched to a gene. The CDR3 covers 16 residues. CDR1 MNHEY and CDR2 SMNVEV come from the germline V gene (reference sequence). As DNA, the CDR3 is TGTGCCAGCGGGTACTGGACTAGCGGGGACACCGGGGAGCTGTTTTTT. Its translation is CASGYWTSGDTGELFF.

The genes are TRBV28 and TRBJ2-1; 7 bases line up with TRBD1. CDR3 length: 13 amino acids. Germline CDR1 and CDR2: MDHEN and SYDVKM. V lost 7 bases, J lost 9 bases, and 9 bases stayed unmatched. CDR3: CASIEGALGEQFF. Here the CDR3 DNA reads TGTGCCAGCATTGAGGGGGCGCTTGGTGAGCAGTTCTTC.

This clonotype was seen repeatedly, ten times or more. J is TRBJ1-1 and V is TRBV29-1, with TRBD1 matching 8 bases. Losses at the gene ends were 3 bases for V and 3 bases for J; bases not matched to a gene: 6. The length of the CDR3 is 14 residues. Per germline, CDR1 SQVTM and CDR2 ANQGSEA. The CDR3 loop is CSVDRTGSYTEAFF. CDR3 DNA: TGCAGCGTTGATAGGACAGGGAGTTACACTGAAGCTTTCTTT.